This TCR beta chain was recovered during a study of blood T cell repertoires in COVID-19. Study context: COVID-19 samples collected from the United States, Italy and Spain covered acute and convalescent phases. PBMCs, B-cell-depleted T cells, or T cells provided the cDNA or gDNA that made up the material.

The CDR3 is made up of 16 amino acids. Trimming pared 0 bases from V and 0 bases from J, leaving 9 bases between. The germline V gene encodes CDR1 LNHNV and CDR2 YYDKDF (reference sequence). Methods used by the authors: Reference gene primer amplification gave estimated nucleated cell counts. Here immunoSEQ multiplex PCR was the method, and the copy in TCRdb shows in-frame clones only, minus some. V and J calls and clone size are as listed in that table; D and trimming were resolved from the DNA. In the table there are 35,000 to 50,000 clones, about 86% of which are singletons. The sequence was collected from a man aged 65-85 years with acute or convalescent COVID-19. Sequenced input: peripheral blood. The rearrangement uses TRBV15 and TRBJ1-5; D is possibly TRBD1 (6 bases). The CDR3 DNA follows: TGTGCCACCAGCAGAGACGGGACAAATAGCAATCAGCCCCAGCATTTT. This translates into CATSRDGTNSNQPQHF.